A selection of T cell receptor beta chains follows, all from one sample in a study of beta chain features in type 1 diabetes. Sequencing used immunoSEQ multiplex PCR; TCRdb keeps in-frame clones, though not all of them. The sample has about 150,000 clones, less than 11% seen once. The specimen sequenced was naive CD4+ T cells from blood. These receptors all stem from a man in his late teens or twenties in good health. The CDR3 runs from the conserved cysteine through the conserved F or W. Fields, in order: D gene, clone size, J gene, V gene, CDR3 protein, CDR3 DNA. D genes are given only for firm matches. Not every row has a clone size; where given, it reads once, few, many or a size class.

>TRBD2|NA|TRBJ2-5|TRBV11-3
CASSLGHAGGPAETQYF
TGTGCCAGCAGCTTAGGCCACGCGGGGGGGCCGGCGGAGACCCAGTACTTC
>NA|NA|TRBJ1-2|TRBV5-5
CASSSGQSYGYTF
TGTGCCAGCAGCTCCGGACAGTCCTATGGCTACACCTTC
>NA|NA|TRBJ1-2|TRBV5-1
CASSLVGGGYTF
TGCGCCAGCAGCTTGGTTGGAGGAGGCTACACCTTC
>TRBD1|NA|TRBJ2-2|TRBV19
CASNDRVVSGELFF
TGTGCCAGTAACGACAGGGTCGTCTCCGGGGAGCTGTTTTTT
>TRBD1|few|TRBJ1-1|TRBV18
CASSPTGQGSNTEAFF
TGTGCCAGCTCACCAACAGGACAGGGTTCGAACACTGAAGCTTTCTTT
>TRBD1|few|TRBJ1-2|TRBV27
CASSSPGQGSNYGYTF
TGTGCCAGCAGTTCTCCAGGACAGGGAAGTAACTATGGCTACACCTTC
>NA|NA|TRBJ2-7|TRBV19
CASSPSGGPHEQYF
TGTGCCAGTAGTCCTTCCGGGGGTCCACACGAGCAGTACTTC
>NA|few|TRBJ1-5|TRBV19
CASTPWGGQPQHF
TGTGCCAGTACTCCGTGGGGAGGCCAGCCCCAGCATTTT
>TRBD2|NA|TRBJ2-5|TRBV19
CASSIWGGETQYF
TGTGCCAGTAGTATATGGGGGGGGGAGACCCAGTACTTC
>NA|NA|TRBJ1-2|TRBV9
CASSVTGQTNYGYTF
TGTGCCAGCAGCGTAACGGGACAAACTAACTATGGCTACACCTTC
>NA|NA|TRBJ2-3|TRBV6-6
CASSNRDTQYF
TGTGCCAGCAGCAACAGGGATACGCAGTATTTT